The 23 T cell receptor beta chains presented below share a single source sample, sequenced in a study of long-term antiretroviral therapy in people with HIV. It was version v3.0 of the immunoSEQ assay that was run at survey level. Clones were read by immunoSEQ multiplex PCR, and TCRdb kept only the in-frame ones, dropping some. Of some 20,000 clones detected, roughly 86% appear once; the ten largest clones hold 10%. The sequenced sample was unsorted PBMCs, obtained 0.5 years after starting antiretroviral therapy. These receptor sequences come from a man aged 35-49 years with HIV.

This clone was seen only a few times. The chain is built from TRBV18 and TRBJ1-1, with TRBD1 matching over 9 bases. V was pared by 3 bases and J by 3 bases, with 2 bases of the junction left unmatched. The germline CDR1 and CDR2 sequences are KGHSH and LQKENI. The CDR3 covers 14 residues. CDR3 residues: CASSPRTGDTEAFF. The DNA of the CDR3 is TGTGCCAGCTCACCCCGGACAGGGGACACTGAAGCTTTCTTT.

The sample holds one count of this clone. V is TRBV27 and J is TRBJ1-2; TRBD1 is a possible D gene (6 bases). The germline V and J ends were trimmed by 5 bases and 4 bases, with 20 bases remaining between them. This CDR3 region has 16 residues. Germline loops: CDR1 MNHEY, CDR2 SMNVEV (reference sequence). Here the CDR3 reads CASSAYQGTLGYGYTF. CDR3 DNA: TGTGCCAGCAGTGCATATCAGGGGACCCTTGGCTATGGCTACACCTTC.

The chain uses TRBV27 and TRBJ2-7; D unresolved. The V and J ends lost 3 bases and 5 bases respectively, with 8 bases between them. Germline-derived CDR1 and CDR2 are MNHEY and SMNVEV (reference sequence). The CDR3 loop spans 12 amino acids. The CDR3 coding sequence is TGTGCCAGCAGTTTTGTCGGAAACGAGCAGTACTTC. Encoded protein: CASSFVGNEQYF.

The CDR3 here is CASSEIQGTEQYF. Written as DNA, the CDR3 is TGTGCCAGCAGTGAAATACAGGGTACCGAGCAGTACTTC. The rearrangement links TRBV6-4 to TRBJ2-7, with D perhaps TRBD1 (6 bases). Germline CDR1 is MRHNA and CDR2 is SNTAGT. V lost 3 bases and J lost 6, with 12 bases in between. CDR3 length: 13 residues.

This clone was seen a single time. V usage is TRBV2 and J usage is TRBJ2-2, with TRBD1 identical over 9 bases. The CDR3 sequence is 16 residues long. Per germline, CDR1 SNHLY and CDR2 FYNNEI. Trimming cost V 0 bases and J 6 bases; bases outside gene matches: 5. CDR3 DNA: TGTGCCAGCAGTGAAGCGGGACAGGGTCTTGCCGGGGAGCTGTTTTTT. Translation gives CASSEAGQGLAGELFF.

The chain links TRBV7-3 to TRBJ2-7; 9 bases agree with TRBD2. The CDR3 spans 18 residues. V lost 5 bases and J lost 6; bases outside the gene matches: 20. Per germline, CDR1 SGHTA and CDR2 FQGTGA. CDR3 region: CASSNPQAPGTSSAEQYF. The CDR3 nucleotides are TGTGCCAGCAGCAACCCCCAGGCCCCCGGGACTAGCAGCGCCGAGCAGTACTTC.

This sequence joins TRBV27 and TRBJ2-4; unclear D gene. CDR3 length: 13 residues. Germline CDR1 is MNHEY and CDR2 is SMNVEV (reference sequence). Trimming took off 8 bases at V and 0 bases at J, with 8 bases between the two ends. The CDR3, as DNA: TGTGCCAGCCAAAAGACAGCCAAAAACATTCAGTACTTC. Translating it yields CASQKTAKNIQYF.

V is TRBV5-6 and J is TRBJ2-7, with D perhaps given as TRBD1 or TRBD2 (6 bases each). Trimming shortened V by 4 bases and J by 3 bases, and 14 bases separated the two germline ends. Germline V gene sequence: CDR1 SGHDT, CDR2 YYEEEE. The CDR3 has 14 residues. CDR3 amino acids: CASSPQGLGYEQYF. The CDR3 DNA is TGTGCCAGCAGCCCACAGGGACTCGGCTACGAGCAGTACTTC.

The chain recombines TRBV28 with TRBJ1-1; a possible D gene is TRBD1 (5 bases). The germline CDR1 and CDR2 sequences are MDHEN and SYDVKM. CDR3 length: 14 amino acids. V dropped 5 bases and J dropped 10 bases, with 20 bases sitting between them. CDR3 loop: CASSPRTSLVGAFF. The CDR3, as DNA: TGTGCCAGCAGTCCCCGGACATCCTTGGTGGGAGCTTTCTTT.

The V and J genes are TRBV7-2 and TRBJ1-3; D is uncertain. Germline CDR1 SGHTA, CDR2 FQGNSA. This CDR3 is built from 17 residues. The V end lost 0 bases, the J end lost 2 bases, and 14 bases lay between the germline ends. CDR3 sequence reads: CASSLAFQTLAGNTIYF. The CDR3 DNA follows: TGTGCCAGCAGCTTAGCTTTCCAGACACTCGCTGGAAACACCATATATTTT.

The V gene is TRBV6-5, the J gene TRBJ1-5, with a weak D call TRBD1 (6 bases). The CDR3 runs to 15 residues. Germline V CDR1 and CDR2: MNHEY, SVGAGI. V was trimmed by 2 bases and J by 4 bases, leaving 12 bases between them. Here the CDR3 reads CASSYGPQGNQPQHF. The CDR3 DNA is TGTGCCAGCAGTTACGGACCTCAGGGGAATCAGCCCCAGCATTTT.

This chain connects TRBV10-3 to TRBJ2-1, with 9 bases fitting TRBD2. This CDR3 region has 17 residues. Germline V gives CDR1 ENHRY, CDR2 SYGVKD. With 1 base clipped from V and 4 bases from J, the junction kept 8 bases outside the gene matches. The CDR3 DNA reads TGTGCCATCAGTGAGTATGGTAGCGGGAGTTTTTACAATGAGCAGTTCTTC. Its protein product is CAISEYGSGSFYNEQFF.

The genes are TRBV7-2 and TRBJ1-4; D perhaps matches TRBD1 (6 bases). There are 13 residues in the CDR3. V shed 8 bases and J shed 8 bases, with 15 bases lying between them. Germline V gives CDR1 SGHTA, CDR2 FQGNSA. The CDR3 DNA is TGTGCCAGCCAACAGGGTTTAGGCGAAAAACTGTTTTTT. Translation gives CASQQGLGEKLFF.

CDR3 sequence: CASSLGTSNEKLFF. The DNA of the CDR3 is TGTGCCAGCAGCTTAGGGACGTCGAATGAAAAACTGTTTTTT. The J gene is TRBJ1-4, the V gene TRBV11-1; D unresolved. Trimming shortened V by 1 base and J by 5 bases, and 8 bases separated the two germline ends. The germline CDR1 and CDR2 sequences are SGHAT and FQDESV (reference sequence). The CDR3 covers 14 residues.

The chain employs TRBV5-6 and TRBJ2-5; D possibly matches TRBD1 or TRBD2 (6 bases each). V was shortened by 4 bases and J by 2 bases, with 21 bases between the two germline ends. Germline V gene lookup returns CDR1 SGHDT and CDR2 YYEEEE. The CDR3 runs 17 residues. The CDR3 DNA reads as TGTGCCAGCAGCATTCTAAGGGGGGCTATACGGCAAGAGACCCAGTACTTC. The encoded protein is CASSILRGAIRQETQYF.

V usage is TRBV14 and J usage is TRBJ2-2; D remains ambiguous. Trimming stripped 2 bases from V and 1 base from J, with 8 bases between. The CDR3 extends over 15 amino acids. Germline V lookup: CDR1 SGHDN, CDR2 FVKESK. CDR3 nucleotides: TGTGCCAGCAGCCAACACCTAGGGAACACCGGGGAGCTGTTTTTT. Protein product: CASSQHLGNTGELFF. Full variable domain (missing parts from reference TRBV14 and TRBJ2-2): EAGVTQFPSHSVIEKGQTVTLRCDPISGHDNLYWYRRVMGKEIKFLLHFVKESKQDESGMPNNRFLAERTGGTYSTLKVQPAELEDSGVYFCASSQHLGNTGELFFGEGSRLTVL.

The V gene is TRBV29-1, the J gene TRBJ2-5, with D possibly matching TRBD1 (6 bases). CDR1 is SQVTM, CDR2 ANQGSEA, per germline. V was shortened by 6 bases and J by 5 bases, with 7 bases between the two germline ends. The CDR3 is made up of 10 amino acids. This chain's CDR3 is CSVGAETQYF. CDR3 nucleotides: TGCAGCGTGGGGGCGGAGACCCAGTACTTC.

This clone appeared once. This chain uses TRBV15 with TRBJ2-7; either TRBD1 or TRBD2 may fit D (5 bases each). Trimming pared 2 bases from V and 3 bases from J, leaving 11 bases between. Germline assignment: CDR1 LNHNV and CDR2 YYDKDF (reference sequence). This CDR3 contains 14 residues. CDR3 sequence: CATSRRGDLYEQYF. DNA of the CDR3: TGTGCCACCAGCAGACGAGGGGATCTCTACGAGCAGTACTTC.

V gene TRBV12-5 combines with J gene TRBJ2-1; 8 bases align to TRBD2. This CDR3 region has 16 residues. The germline CDR1 and CDR2 sequences are LGHNT and FRNRAP. J gave up 9 bases and V 7 bases, and 17 bases lay outside the gene matches. The CDR3 reads CASALSSTSGVGEQFF. CDR3 bases: TGTGCTAGTGCCCTCTCGAGTACTAGCGGTGTAGGTGAGCAGTTCTTC.

The rearrangement joins TRBV14 to TRBJ2-3; no clear D gene. Trimming took 0 bases from V and 5 from J, leaving 3 bases between them. Germline values: CDR1 SGHDN, CDR2 FVKESK. The CDR3 length is 12 residues. CDR3 protein: CASSQEVDTQYF. DNA for the CDR3: TGTGCCAGCAGCCAAGAAGTAGATACGCAGTATTTT. The full variable domain, rest sourced from reference TRBV14 and TRBJ2-3, is EAGVTQFPSHSVIEKGQTVTLRCDPISGHDNLYWYRRVMGKEIKFLLHFVKESKQDESGMPNNRFLAERTGGTYSTLKVQPAELEDSGVYFCASSQEVDTQYFGPGTRLTVL.

The rearrangement joins TRBV27 to TRBJ1-5, with no clear D. This CDR3 has 13 amino acids. V shed 3 bases and J shed 2 bases, with 5 bases lying between them. Germline V gene data show CDR1 as MNHEY and CDR2 as SMNVEV (reference sequence). CDR3 sequence (DNA): TGTGCCAGCAGTTTCGGAGGCAATCAGCCCCAGCATTTT. This encodes CASSFGGNQPQHF.

The V and J genes are TRBV28 and TRBJ2-7; 9 bases map to TRBD2. The CDR3 is made up of 24 amino acids. Germline CDR1 and CDR2: MDHEN and SYDVKM. V gave up 2 bases and J gave up 3 bases; unmatched junction bases: 32. This chain's CDR3 is CASSLDVGLEVASGTQSPNYEQYF. The CDR3 nucleotides read TGTGCCAGCAGTTTAGACGTGGGGCTTGAGGTGGCTAGCGGGACCCAGAGTCCAAACTACGAGCAGTACTTC.

The gene calls are TRBV10-3 and TRBJ1-2, with 10 bases that match TRBD1. Losses at the gene ends were 0 bases for V and 8 bases for J; bases not matched to a gene: 18. Germline V gives CDR1 ENHRY, CDR2 SYGVKD. The CDR3 extends over 19 amino acids. The CDR3: CAISESTASGTGVPKGYTF. As DNA, the CDR3 is TGTGCCATCAGTGAGTCCACCGCCTCCGGGACAGGGGTTCCGAAGGGCTACACCTTC.